What follows is one T cell receptor (beta chain) and its context. Unique molecular identifiers were incorporated into the prepared TCRbeta library. TCRdb reprocessed the PCR reads via MiXCR and lists one record per CDR3 protein. The table has 490,000 or so distinct CDR3 sequences, 9.5% to 15% seen once. Trimming took off 0 bases at V and 8 bases at J, with 10 bases between the two ends. The germline gives CDR1 GTSNPN, CDR2 SVGIG (reference sequence). This CDR3 is 12 amino acids long. This record comes from a study of T-cell reconstitution after alpha-beta-depleted transplantation in children. The V gene is TRBV30, the J gene TRBJ1-2; D ambiguous. The source material was PBMCs from the stem cell graft donor, sampled from the stem cell graft. This receptor was taken from a human donor who donated a stem cell graft to a child with combined immunodeficiency. The CDR3 region is CAWSVLPWGYTF. The CDR3 DNA reads TGTGCCTGGAGTGTACTGCCCTGGGGCTACACCTTC.